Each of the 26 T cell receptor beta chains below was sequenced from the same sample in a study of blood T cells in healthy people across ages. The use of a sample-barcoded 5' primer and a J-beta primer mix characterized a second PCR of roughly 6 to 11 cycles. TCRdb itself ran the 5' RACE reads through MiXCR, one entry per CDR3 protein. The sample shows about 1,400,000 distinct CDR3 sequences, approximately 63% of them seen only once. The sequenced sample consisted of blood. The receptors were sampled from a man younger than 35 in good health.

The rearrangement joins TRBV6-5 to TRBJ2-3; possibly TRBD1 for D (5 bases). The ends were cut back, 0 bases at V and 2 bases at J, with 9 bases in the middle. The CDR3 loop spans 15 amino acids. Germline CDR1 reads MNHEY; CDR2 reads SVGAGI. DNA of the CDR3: TGTGCCAGCAGTTACTCTAACAGGCCCACAGATACGCAGTATTTT. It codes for CASSYSNRPTDTQYF.

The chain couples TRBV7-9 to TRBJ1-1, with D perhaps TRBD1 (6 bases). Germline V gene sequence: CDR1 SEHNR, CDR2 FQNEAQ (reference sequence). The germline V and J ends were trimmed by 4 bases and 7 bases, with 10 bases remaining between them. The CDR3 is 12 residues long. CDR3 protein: CASSWTAVEAFF. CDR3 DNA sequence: TGTGCCAGCAGCTGGACAGCGGTTGAAGCTTTCTTT.

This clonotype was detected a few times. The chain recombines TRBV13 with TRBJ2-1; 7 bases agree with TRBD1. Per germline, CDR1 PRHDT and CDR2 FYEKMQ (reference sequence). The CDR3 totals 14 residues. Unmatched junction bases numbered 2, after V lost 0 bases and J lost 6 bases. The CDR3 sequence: CASSLGNRGNEQFF. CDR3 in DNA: TGTGCCAGCAGCTTAGGGAACAGGGGCAATGAGCAGTTCTTC.

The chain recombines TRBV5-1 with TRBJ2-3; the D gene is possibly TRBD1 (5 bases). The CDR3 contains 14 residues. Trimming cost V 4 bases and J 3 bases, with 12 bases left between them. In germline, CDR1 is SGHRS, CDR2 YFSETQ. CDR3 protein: CASSVGLETDTQYF. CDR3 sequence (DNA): TGCGCCAGCAGCGTGGGGCTAGAGACAGATACGCAGTATTTT. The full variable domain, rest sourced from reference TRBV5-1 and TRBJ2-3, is KAGVTQTPRYLIKTRGQQVTLSCSPISGHRSVSWYQQTPGQGLQFLFEYFSETQRNKGNFPGRFSGRQFSNSRSEMNVSTLELGDSALYLCASSVGLETDTQYFGPGTRLTVL.

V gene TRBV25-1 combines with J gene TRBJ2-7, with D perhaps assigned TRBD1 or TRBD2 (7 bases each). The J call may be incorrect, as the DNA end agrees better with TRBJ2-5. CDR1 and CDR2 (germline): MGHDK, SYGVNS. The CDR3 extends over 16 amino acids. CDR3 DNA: TGTGCCAGCAGTGGAAGGACAGGTCTAGCGGTGGGGACCCAGTACTTC. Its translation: CASSGRTGLAVGTQYF.

CDR3 loop: CASSTSIETDTQYF. CDR3 bases: TGTGCCAGCAGTACGAGCATAGAGACAGATACGCAGTATTTT. The chain recombines TRBV6-2 or TRBV6-3 with TRBJ2-3; D is unclear. The CDR3 loop spans 14 amino acids. V gave up 5 bases and J gave up 3 bases, with 12 bases separating them. Germline lookup yields CDR1 MNHEY and CDR2 SVGEGT.

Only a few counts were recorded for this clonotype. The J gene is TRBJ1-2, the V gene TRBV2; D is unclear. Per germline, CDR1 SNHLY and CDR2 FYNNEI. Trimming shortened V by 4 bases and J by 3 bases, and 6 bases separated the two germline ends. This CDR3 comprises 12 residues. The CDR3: CASSARYYGYTF. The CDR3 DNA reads TGTGCCAGCAGTGCAAGGTACTATGGCTACACCTTC.

For the CDR3, the DNA is TGTGCCAGCAGTCACGAGGGGACTAGCGGCTACGAGCAGTACTTC. Translated, it gives CASSHEGTSGYEQYF. The chain is built from TRBV12-3 or TRBV12-4 and TRBJ2-7, with 11 bases fitting TRBD2. The ends lost 5 bases at V and 3 bases at J; junction bases unmatched: 6. The CDR3 has 15 residues.

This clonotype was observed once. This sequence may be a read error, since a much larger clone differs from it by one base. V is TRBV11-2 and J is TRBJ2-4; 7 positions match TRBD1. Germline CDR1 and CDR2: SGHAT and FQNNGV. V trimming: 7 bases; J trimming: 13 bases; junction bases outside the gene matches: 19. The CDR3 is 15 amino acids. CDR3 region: CASTTMGQSYNEQYF. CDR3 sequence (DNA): TGTGCCAGCACTACAATGGGACAGAGCTACAATGAGCAGTACTTC.

The CDR3 DNA follows: TGTGCCAGCAGTCCGCTTCGGGCAGAAGAGATCCAGTACTTC. Its translation: CASSPLRAEEIQYF. The V gene is TRBV12-3 or TRBV12-4, the J gene TRBJ2-7; D unresolved. Trimming shortened V by 5 bases and J by 10 bases, and 21 bases separated the two germline ends. The CDR3 is made up of 14 amino acids.

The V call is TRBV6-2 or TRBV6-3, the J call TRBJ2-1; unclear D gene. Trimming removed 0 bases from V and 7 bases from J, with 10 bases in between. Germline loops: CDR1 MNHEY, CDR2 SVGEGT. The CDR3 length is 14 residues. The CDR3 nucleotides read TGTGCCAGCAGTTACTCGACTCTTCTGAATGAGCAGTTCTTC. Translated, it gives CASSYSTLLNEQFF.

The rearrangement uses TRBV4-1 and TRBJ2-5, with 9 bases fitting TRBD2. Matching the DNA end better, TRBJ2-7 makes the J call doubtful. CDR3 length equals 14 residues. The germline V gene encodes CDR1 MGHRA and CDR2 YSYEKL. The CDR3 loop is CASSYYSGSDEQYF. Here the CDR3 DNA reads TGCGCCAGCAGCTACTATAGCGGGAGCGACGAGCAGTACTTC.

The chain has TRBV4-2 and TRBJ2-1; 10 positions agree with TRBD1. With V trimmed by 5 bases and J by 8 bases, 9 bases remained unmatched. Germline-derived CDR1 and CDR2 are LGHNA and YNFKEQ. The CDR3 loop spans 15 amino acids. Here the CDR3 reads CASSDAGQGSDEQFF. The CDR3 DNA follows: TGTGCCAGCAGCGACGCGGGACAGGGGAGCGATGAGCAGTTCTTC.

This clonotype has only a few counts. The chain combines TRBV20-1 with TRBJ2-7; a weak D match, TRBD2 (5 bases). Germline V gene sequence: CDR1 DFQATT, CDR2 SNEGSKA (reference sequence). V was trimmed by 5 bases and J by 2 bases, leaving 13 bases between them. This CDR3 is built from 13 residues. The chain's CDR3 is CSAHTGSTYEQYF. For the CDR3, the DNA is TGCAGTGCTCACACGGGGTCCACCTACGAGCAGTACTTC.

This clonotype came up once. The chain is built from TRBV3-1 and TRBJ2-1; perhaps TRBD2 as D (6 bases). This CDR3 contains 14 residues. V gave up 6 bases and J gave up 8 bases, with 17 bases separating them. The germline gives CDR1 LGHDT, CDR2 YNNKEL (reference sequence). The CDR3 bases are TGTGCCAGCAGTCCGATCTGGGAGGTTGATGAGCAGTTCTTC. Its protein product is CASSPIWEVDEQFF.

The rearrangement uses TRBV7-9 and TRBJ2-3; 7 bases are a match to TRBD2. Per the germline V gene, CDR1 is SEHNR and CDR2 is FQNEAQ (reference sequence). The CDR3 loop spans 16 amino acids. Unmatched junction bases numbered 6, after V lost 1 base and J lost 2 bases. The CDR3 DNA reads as TGTGCCAGCAGCTTAGGGGCTAGCGGAAACACAGATACGCAGTATTTT. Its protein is CASSLGASGNTDTQYF.

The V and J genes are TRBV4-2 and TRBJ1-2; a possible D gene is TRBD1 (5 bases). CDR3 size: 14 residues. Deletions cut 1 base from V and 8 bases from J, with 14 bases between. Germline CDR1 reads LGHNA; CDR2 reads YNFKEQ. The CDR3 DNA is TGTGCCAGCAGCCAAGTCCAGACAGACGGCGGCTACACCTTC. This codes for CASSQVQTDGGYTF.

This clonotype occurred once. CDR3 sequence: CASSQAREGGQTSYNEQYF. Here the CDR3 DNA reads TGCGCCAGCAGCCAGGCCCGGGAAGGGGGCCAGACCAGCTACAATGAGCAGTACTTC. J is TRBJ2-1 and V is TRBV4-3; 7 nucleotides match TRBD1. The J call is uncertain, as TRBJ2-7 better fits the DNA end. The CDR3 extends over 19 amino acids. Per the germline V gene, CDR1 is LGHNA and CDR2 is YSLEER.

CDR3 DNA sequence: TGTGCCACCAGTGATTTGAGGGGATCATTACCCGGGGAGCTGTTTTTT. It encodes CATSDLRGSLPGELFF. The chain recombines TRBV24-1 with TRBJ2-2; the D gene is possibly TRBD1 (5 bases). Between the trimmed V and J ends, which lost 0 bases and 6 bases, there was a span of 13 bases. Germline V gives CDR1 KGHDR, CDR2 SFDVKD. The CDR3 is 16 amino acids.

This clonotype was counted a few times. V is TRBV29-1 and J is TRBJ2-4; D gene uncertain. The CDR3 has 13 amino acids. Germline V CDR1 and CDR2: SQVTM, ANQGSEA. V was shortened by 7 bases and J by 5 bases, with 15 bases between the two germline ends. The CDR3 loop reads CSATLPPENIQYF. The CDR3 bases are TGCAGCGCTACTCTGCCCCCAGAAAACATTCAGTACTTC.

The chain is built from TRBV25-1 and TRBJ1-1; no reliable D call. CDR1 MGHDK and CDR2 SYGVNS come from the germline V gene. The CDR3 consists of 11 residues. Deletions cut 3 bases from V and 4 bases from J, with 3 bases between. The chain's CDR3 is CASSEVTEAFF. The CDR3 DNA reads TGTGCCAGCAGTGAGGTCACTGAAGCTTTCTTT. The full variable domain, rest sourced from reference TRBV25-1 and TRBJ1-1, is EADIYQTPRYLVIGTGKKITLECSQTMGHDKMYWYQQDPGMELHLIHYSYGVNSTEKGDLSSESTVSRIRTEHFPLTLESARPSHTSQYLCASSEVTEAFFGQGTRLTVV.

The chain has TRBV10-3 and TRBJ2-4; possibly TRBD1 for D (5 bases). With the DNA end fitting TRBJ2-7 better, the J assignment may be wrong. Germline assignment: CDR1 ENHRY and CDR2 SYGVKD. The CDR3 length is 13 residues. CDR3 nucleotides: TGTGCCATCAGTGGCGTACAGGCGAACGAGCAGTACTTC. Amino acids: CAISGVQANEQYF.

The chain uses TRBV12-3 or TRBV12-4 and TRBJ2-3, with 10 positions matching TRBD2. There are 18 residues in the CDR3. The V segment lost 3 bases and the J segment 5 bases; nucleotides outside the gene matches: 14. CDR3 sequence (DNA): TGTGCCAGCAGTTTTGGCGAGAAGGTAGCGGGAGGTGAAGATACGCAGTATTTT. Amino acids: CASSFGEKVAGGEDTQYF.

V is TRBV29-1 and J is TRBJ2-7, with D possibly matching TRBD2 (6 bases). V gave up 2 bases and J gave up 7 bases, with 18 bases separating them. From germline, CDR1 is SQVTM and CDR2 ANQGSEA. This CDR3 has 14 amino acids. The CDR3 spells CSVESGTGSLEQYF. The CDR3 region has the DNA TGCAGCGTTGAATCCGGGACTGGGTCTTTAGAGCAGTACTTC.

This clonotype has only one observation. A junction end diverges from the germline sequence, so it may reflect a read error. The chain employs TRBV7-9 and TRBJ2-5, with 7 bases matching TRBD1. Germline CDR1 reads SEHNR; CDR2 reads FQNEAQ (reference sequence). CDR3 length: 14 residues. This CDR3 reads CASSHERQGEAQYF. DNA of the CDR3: TGTGCCAGCAGCCACGAAAGACAGGGAGAGGCCCAGTACTTC.

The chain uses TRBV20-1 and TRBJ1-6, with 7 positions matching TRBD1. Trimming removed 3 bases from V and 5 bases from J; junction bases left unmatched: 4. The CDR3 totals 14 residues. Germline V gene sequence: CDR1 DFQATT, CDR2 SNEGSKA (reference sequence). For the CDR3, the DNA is TGCAGTGCTAGCCCCGGGACAGATAATTCACCCCTCCACTTT. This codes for CSASPGTDNSPLHF.